This TCR beta chain comes out of a study of T-cell reconstitution after alpha-beta-depleted transplantation in children. Overall study findings and caveats: The high TCRbeta diversity at day 60 in some patients came from surviving recipient T cells and thymic progenitors. In patients about two months after transplant, alpha-beta T cells reportedly arose from several hundred expanded graft clones. Among T cells one year after transplant, newly produced cells accounted for most counts and diversity.

V lost 5 bases to trimming and J lost 4 bases, with 14 bases between them. CDR3 length equals 15 residues. In regard to this clonotype: The antigen is not known.

Unique molecular identifiers were incorporated during preparation of the TCRbeta library. One entry per CDR3 protein, called by TCRdb with MiXCR from the PCR reads. Here the sample spans 250,000 to 300,000 distinct CDR3 sequences, roughly 7.8% being singletons. The sequence derives from a female patient aged 2-9 years who had a stem cell transplant for Fanconi anemia, so the T cells may come from the graft donor. The source material was peripheral blood, sampled 360 days after TCRalphabeta/CD19-depleted stem cell transplant. The rearrangement links TRBV12-3 or TRBV12-4 to TRBJ1-4, with a tentative D call TRBD1 (6 bases). The CDR3 bases are TGTGCCAGCAGTGCCACAGGGTTTATTAATGAAAAACTGTTTTTT. It specifies CASSATGFINEKLFF.